The clone carrying this T cell receptor beta chain was recorded at least ten times. The antigen is not known. The data were taken from a study of neurological immune-mediated disorders. Study-wide points: The absence of shared CDR3 amino acid sequences among expanded clones across subjects suggests private repertoires in all groups. Patients with HTLV-1-associated myelopathy had the highest level of TCR clonal expansion, whereas patients with multiple sclerosis had the lowest level, falling beneath the level found in healthy controls.

The V end was cut by 2 bases, the J end by 7 bases, with 21 bases between. Germline assignment: CDR1 DFQATT and CDR2 SNEGSKA (reference sequence). The CDR3 loop spans 16 amino acids. Source material was 2 million unsorted PBMCs, stored at -80 °C in RNAlater. TCRdb called the 5' RACE reads again in MiXCR, with one record for every CDR3 protein. There are fewer than 85,000 distinct CDR3 sequences in the sample; 15% to 20% occur only once, and 15% lies in the top ten. Sequences were obtained from PBMCs. V and J are TRBV20-1 and TRBJ2-1; D gene unclear. The sequence was obtained from a woman in her forties in good health. The CDR3 DNA sequence: TGCAGTGCTAGACCGCACCTACGGGTTTATTTGAATGAGCAGTTCTTC. Translated, it gives CSARPHLRVYLNEQFF.